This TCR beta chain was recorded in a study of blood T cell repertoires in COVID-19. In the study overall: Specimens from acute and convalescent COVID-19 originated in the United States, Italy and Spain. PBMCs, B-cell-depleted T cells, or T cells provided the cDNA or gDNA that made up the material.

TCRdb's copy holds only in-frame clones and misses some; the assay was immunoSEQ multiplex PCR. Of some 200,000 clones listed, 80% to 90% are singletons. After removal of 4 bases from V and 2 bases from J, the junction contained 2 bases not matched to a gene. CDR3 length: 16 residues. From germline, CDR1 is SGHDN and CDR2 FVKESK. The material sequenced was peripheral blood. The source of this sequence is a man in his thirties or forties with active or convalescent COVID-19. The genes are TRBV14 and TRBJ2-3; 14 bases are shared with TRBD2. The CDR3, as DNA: TGTGCCAGCAGCCGGGGACTAGCGGGAGACACAGATACGCAGTATTTT. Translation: CASSRGLAGDTDTQYF.